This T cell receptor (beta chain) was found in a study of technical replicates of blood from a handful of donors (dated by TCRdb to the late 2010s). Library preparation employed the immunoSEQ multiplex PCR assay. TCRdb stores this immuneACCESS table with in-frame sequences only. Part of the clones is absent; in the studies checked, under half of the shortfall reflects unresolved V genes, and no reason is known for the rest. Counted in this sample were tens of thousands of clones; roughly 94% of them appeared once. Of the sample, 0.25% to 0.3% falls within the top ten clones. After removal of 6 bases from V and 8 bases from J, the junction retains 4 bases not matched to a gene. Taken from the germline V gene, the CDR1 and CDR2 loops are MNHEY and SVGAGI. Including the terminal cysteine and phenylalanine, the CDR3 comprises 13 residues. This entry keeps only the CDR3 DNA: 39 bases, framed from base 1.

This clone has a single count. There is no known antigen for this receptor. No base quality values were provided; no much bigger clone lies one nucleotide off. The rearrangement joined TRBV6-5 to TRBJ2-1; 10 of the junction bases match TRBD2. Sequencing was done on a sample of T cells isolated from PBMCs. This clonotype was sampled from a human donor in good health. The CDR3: CASRPGTSDEQFF. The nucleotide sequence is TGTGCCAGCAGACCCGGGACTAGCGATGAGCAGTTCTTC.